The present TCR beta chain was sequenced within a study of blood T cell repertoires in COVID-19. In the original processing: Estimation of nucleated cell counts was performed using reference gene primer amplification. TCRdb's copy holds only in-frame clones and misses some; the assay was immunoSEQ multiplex PCR. The V and J calls and clone size were taken over from that table, and D and trimming were inferred from the DNA. The table includes about 70,000 clones, around 80% detected once. This clonotype was obtained from a man aged 70 or older who had recovered from COVID-19. Sequencing input: peripheral blood.

In nucleotides, the CDR3 is TGTGCCAGCAGCCAGGGGAGAGAGACCCAGTACTTC. As protein: CASSQGRETQYF. The chain has TRBV3-1 (or the pseudogene TRBV3-2) and TRBJ2-5; D is possibly TRBD2 (5 bases). V gave up 3 bases and J gave up 4 bases, with 6 bases separating them. The CDR3 loop spans 12 amino acids. The germline V gene encodes CDR1 LGHDT and CDR2 YNNKEL (reference sequence).